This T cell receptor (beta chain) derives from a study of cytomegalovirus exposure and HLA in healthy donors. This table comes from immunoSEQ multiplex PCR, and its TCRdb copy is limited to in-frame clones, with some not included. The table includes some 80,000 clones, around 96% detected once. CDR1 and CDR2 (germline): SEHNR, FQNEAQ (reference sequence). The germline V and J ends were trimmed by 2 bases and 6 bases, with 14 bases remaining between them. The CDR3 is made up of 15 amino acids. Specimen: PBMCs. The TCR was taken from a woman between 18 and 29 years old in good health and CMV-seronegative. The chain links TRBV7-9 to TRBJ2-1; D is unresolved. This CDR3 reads CASSLNSALVNEQFF. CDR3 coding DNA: TGTGCCAGCAGCTTAAATTCGGCCCTAGTCAATGAGCAGTTCTTC.